Below are 16 T cell receptor beta chains sequenced from a single sample in a study of OX40 agonist ivuxolimab in advanced cancers. TCRdb keeps only in-frame clones here, not all; method: immunoSEQ multiplex PCR. The profile covers 69,000 or so clones, with roughly four fifths appearing a single time and approximately 5.1% taken by the ten largest. The source material was CD4+ or CD8+ T cells sorted from blood, sampled in a trial of the OX40 agonist ivuxolimab. All receptors come from an adult with an advanced solid tumor such as melanoma, head and neck, liver or kidney cancer.

This chain joins TRBV28 and TRBJ2-7; no clear D gene. Trimming left V 6 bases short and J 0 bases short, with 15 bases between. The CDR3 length is 15 residues. Germline-derived CDR1 and CDR2 are MDHEN and SYDVKM. The DNA for the CDR3 is TGTGCCAGCAGACGGTCCGTGTCAGACTCCTACGAGCAGTACTTC. Encoded protein: CASRRSVSDSYEQYF.

The genes are TRBV6-5 and TRBJ2-5, with TRBD1 identical over 7 bases. With 8 bases clipped from V and 2 bases from J, the junction kept 11 bases outside the gene matches. Germline V gene data show CDR1 as MNHEY and CDR2 as SVGAGI. This CDR3 contains 15 residues. This CDR3 is CASRRTGALQETQYF. The CDR3 bases are TGTGCCAGCCGTAGAACAGGGGCTCTGCAAGAGACCCAGTACTTC.

This clone was seen just once. This rearrangement joins TRBV6-1 to TRBJ1-4, with D maybe TRBD1 (5 bases). Trimming took off 4 bases at V and 3 bases at J, with 12 bases between the two ends. CDR3 length: 15 amino acids. CDR1 is MNHNS, CDR2 SASEGT, per germline. CDR3 bases: TGTGCCAGCAGTGGGATGGGACGGCCTAATGAAAAACTGTTTTTT. Translated, it gives CASSGMGRPNEKLFF.

This chain connects TRBV14 to TRBJ2-5; the D gene is possibly TRBD2 (6 bases). V lost 2 bases and J 5 bases, leaving 12 bases between the germline ends. The CDR3 covers 14 residues. Germline CDR1 SGHDN, CDR2 FVKESK. For the CDR3, the DNA is TGTGCCAGCAGCCAAAGGATAGGAGGGGAGACCCAGTACTTC. It is translated as CASSQRIGGETQYF.

The chain is built from TRBV5-6 and TRBJ1-1; 8 bases fit TRBD1. In germline, CDR1 is SGHDT, CDR2 YYEEEE. The CDR3 loop spans 17 amino acids. V lost 2 bases and J lost 10; bases outside the gene matches: 19. CDR3 in amino acids: CASSLRGQGALLGGAFF. The CDR3 DNA is TGTGCCAGCAGCTTAAGAGGGCAGGGGGCCCTTCTAGGTGGAGCTTTCTTT. Full variable domain (remainder filled in from reference TRBV5-6 and TRBJ1-1): DAGVTQSPTHLIKTRGQQVTLRCSPKSGHDTVSWYQQALGQGPQFIFQYYEEEERQRGNFPDRFSGHQFPNYSSELNVNALLLGDSALYLCASSLRGQGALLGGAFFGQGTRLTVV.

This clone has a handful of counts. The rearrangement uses TRBV19 and TRBJ1-3, with D possibly being TRBD1 (5 bases). V gave up 9 bases and J gave up 4 bases, with 13 bases separating them. The CDR3 loop spans 13 amino acids. CDR1 is LNHDA, CDR2 SQIVND, per germline (reference sequence). The CDR3 DNA reads TGTGCCAGCGGACATTTGGTAGGAAACACCATATATTTT. Translation gives CASGHLVGNTIYF.

The DNA of the CDR3 is TGCGCCAGCAGCCAAGAATTGGGACCGATCCCTGGGGCCAACGTCCTGACTTTC. Translation: CASSQELGPIPGANVLTF. The chain recombines TRBV4-1 with TRBJ2-6, with D perhaps TRBD1 or TRBD2 (5 bases each). The V gene lost 0 bases and the J gene lost 2 bases, with 14 bases spanning the gap. This CDR3 comprises 18 residues. CDR1 and CDR2 from the germline V gene are MGHRA and YSYEKL.

The rearrangement links TRBV7-2 to TRBJ2-1, with 15 nucleotides matching TRBD2. V was clipped by 1 base and J by 5 bases; unmatched bases: 6. The CDR3 spans 18 residues. Germline CDR1 SGHTA, CDR2 FQGNSA. The CDR3 spells CASSLVGLAGGKDNEQFF. CDR3 sequence (DNA): TGTGCCAGCAGCTTAGTGGGACTAGCGGGGGGCAAGGACAATGAGCAGTTCTTC.

The chain couples TRBV4-3 to TRBJ2-7; D possibly matches TRBD1 or TRBD2 (5 bases each). The germline V gene has CDR1 LGHNA and CDR2 YSLEER. The V end lost 0 bases, the J end lost 4 bases, and 13 bases lay between the germline ends. The CDR3 runs to 15 residues. The DNA for the CDR3 is TGCGCCAGCAGCCAAGACCCTGGGGGAAAGTACGAGCAGTACTTC. This translates into CASSQDPGGKYEQYF.

This clone was recorded a few times. The chain has TRBV7-9 and TRBJ1-1, with D unresolved. CDR1 SEHNR and CDR2 FQNEAQ come from the germline V gene (reference sequence). V shed 8 bases and J shed 0 bases, with 4 bases lying between them. The CDR3 totals 11 residues. In DNA form, the CDR3 reads TGTGCCAGCGGGGTGAACACTGAAGCTTTCTTT. Residues: CASGVNTEAFF.

The V and J genes are TRBV6-5 and TRBJ1-4, with a tentative D call TRBD1 (5 bases). Deletions cut 0 bases from V and 7 bases from J, with 12 bases between. The CDR3 loop spans 15 amino acids. Germline loops: CDR1 MNHEY, CDR2 SVGAGI. This chain's CDR3 is CASSYSGRVAEKLFF. Here the CDR3 DNA reads TGTGCCAGCAGTTACTCGGGCAGGGTGGCTGAAAAACTGTTTTTT.

The rearrangement joins TRBV5-4 to TRBJ1-2; D gene ambiguous. The germline V gene encodes CDR1 SGHNT and CDR2 YYREEE (reference sequence). V lost 0 bases, J lost 2 bases, and 11 bases lay in between. The CDR3 length is 15 residues. The CDR3 here is CASSLGHAPNYGYTF. In DNA form, the CDR3 reads TGTGCCAGCAGCTTGGGACATGCGCCGAACTATGGCTACACCTTC.

V usage is TRBV28 and J usage is TRBJ2-7; 9 positions agree with TRBD1. The germline V gene has CDR1 MDHEN and CDR2 SYDVKM. The CDR3 runs 13 residues. The J segment lost 7 bases and the V segment lost 5 bases, leaving 6 bases of the junction unmatched. CDR3 nucleotides: TGTGCCAGCAGTCTCGGGACAGGGAGGGAGCAGTACTTC. Translating gives CASSLGTGREQYF.

This chain links TRBV9 with TRBJ2-1; D remains unclear. With 3 bases removed from V and 10 bases from J, the gap between germline ends came to 8 bases. The germline V gene has CDR1 SGDLS and CDR2 YYNGEE. There are 11 residues in the CDR3. The CDR3, as DNA: TGTGCCAGCAGCGACCCCGGAGAGCAGTTCTTC. Amino acids: CASSDPGEQFF.

The genes are TRBV29-1 and TRBJ2-5; D not resolved. Trimming cost V 2 bases and J 7 bases, with 11 bases left between them. This CDR3 is 12 amino acids long. CDR1 and CDR2 from the germline V gene are SQVTM and ANQGSEA. The CDR3 here is CSVEYGRATQYF. The CDR3 DNA reads TGCAGCGTTGAATACGGGCGAGCGACCCAGTACTTC.

The chain uses TRBV5-1 and TRBJ2-1; D is perhaps TRBD1 (5 bases). V shed 1 base and J shed 2 bases, with 10 bases lying between them. The CDR3 is 15 amino acids. Germline CDR1 reads SGHRS; CDR2 reads YFSETQ. CDR3 nucleotides: TGCGCCAGCAGCTTGAGGGGCGCGACCTACAATGAGCAGTTCTTC. Residues: CASSLRGATYNEQFF.